These 30 T cell receptor beta chains were sequenced from one sample in a study of tumor-infiltrating lymphocytes in localized non-small cell lung cancer. Repertoires were generated with immunoSEQ multiplex PCR, while TCRdb's copy carries only in-frame clones and drops some. The table records roughly 2,500 clones, more than 45% of them present only once. Material for sequencing was uninvolved lung tissue not adjacent to the tumor. The receptors were gathered from a human donor with non-small cell lung cancer. Some clones in this sample may be carry-over from other donors' samples.

The chain carries TRBV9 and TRBJ1-1; TRBD1 matches at 9 bases. This CDR3 is 14 amino acids long. Germline-derived CDR1 and CDR2 are SGDLS and YYNGEE. V shed 3 bases, J shed 5 bases, and the junction held 5 bases outside the gene matches. CDR3: CASSEQGAGTEAFF. The CDR3, as DNA: TGTGCCAGCAGCGAACAGGGGGCGGGTACTGAAGCTTTCTTT.

This chain joins TRBV19 and TRBJ2-7, with a tentative D call TRBD1 (6 bases). This CDR3 is 15 amino acids long. Germline V gene lookup returns CDR1 LNHDA and CDR2 SQIVND (reference sequence). Trimming took 4 bases from V and 3 from J, leaving 16 bases between them. The DNA for the CDR3 is TGTGCCAGTAGTACCCCGGGACAACCACGCTACGAGCAGTACTTC. This gives the protein CASSTPGQPRYEQYF.

By sample share, this clone is large. The rearrangement joins TRBV28 to TRBJ2-7; perhaps TRBD1 as D (5 bases). Germline lookup yields CDR1 MDHEN and CDR2 SYDVKM. The V and J ends lost 6 bases and 4 bases respectively, with 19 bases between them. The CDR3 has 15 amino acids. This chain's CDR3 is CASSSTQGGMYEQYF. As DNA, the CDR3 is TGTGCCAGCAGCTCCACCCAGGGTGGGATGTACGAGCAGTACTTC.

By share of the sample, this clone is medium-sized (0.01 to 0.1%). V gene TRBV9 combines with J gene TRBJ2-7; 7 bases fit TRBD2. Germline trimming cut 2 bases from V and 0 bases from J; bases unmatched to any gene: 2. CDR1 is SGDLS, CDR2 YYNGEE, per germline. The CDR3 is 14 amino acids. CDR3 sequence reads: CASSVTGGSYEQYF. CDR3 nucleotides: TGTGCCAGCAGCGTTACGGGAGGCTCCTACGAGCAGTACTTC.

Only a few counts were recorded for this clone. V usage is TRBV29-1 and J usage is TRBJ2-2; 7 nucleotides line up with TRBD2. V was clipped by 5 bases and J by 3 bases; unmatched bases: 9. The V gene's germline CDR1 is SQVTM and CDR2 ANQGSEA. This CDR3 is built from 15 residues. The CDR3 region is CSVRSAGVDTGELFF. CDR3 DNA sequence: TGCAGCGTTAGGTCGGCGGGAGTTGACACCGGGGAGCTGTTTTTT.

The chain uses TRBV21-1 and TRBJ2-2; no check of the table's D call, TRBD1, against the DNA was made. TRBV21-1 is labeled a pseudogene. This CDR3 comprises 14 residues. CDR3 DNA sequence: TGTGCCAGCAGCAGAGACAGGGATGCCGGGGAGCTGTTTTTT. The encoded protein is CASSRDRDAGELFF.

The chain combines TRBV28 with TRBJ2-3; D call uncertain. Germline V gene lookup returns CDR1 MDHEN and CDR2 SYDVKM. The CDR3 spans 12 residues. The V end lost 5 bases, the J end lost 3 bases, and 6 bases lay between the germline ends. For the CDR3, the DNA is TGTGCCAGCAGTCCCGAGACAGATACGCAGTATTTT. The encoded protein is CASSPETDTQYF.

The chain employs TRBV29-1 and TRBJ2-5; 8 bases agree with TRBD2. Germline CDR1 is SQVTM and CDR2 is ANQGSEA. This CDR3 is built from 14 residues. V was pared by 4 bases and J by 3 bases, with 7 bases of the junction left unmatched. As DNA, the CDR3 is TGCAGCGTTGGACCACCACTAGCGGAAGAGACCCAGTACTTC. Protein product: CSVGPPLAEETQYF.

The chain uses TRBV7-2 and TRBJ2-7; D remains ambiguous. CDR1 is SGHTA and CDR2 is FQGNSA in the germline V gene. The CDR3 extends over 12 amino acids. The V end lost 5 bases, the J end lost 1 base, and 6 bases lay between the germline ends. The CDR3 reads CASSPTSYEQYF. The CDR3 nucleotides read TGTGCCAGCAGCCCCACTTCCTACGAGCAGTACTTC.

The CDR3 sequence: CASSEDDRGHWYF. In nucleotides, the CDR3 is TGTGCCAGCAGTGAGGACGACAGGGGACATTGGTACTTC. J is TRBJ2-4 and V is TRBV6-1, with TRBD1 matching over 8 bases. After removal of 3 bases from V and 15 bases from J, the junction contained 10 bases not matched to a gene. The V gene's germline CDR1 is MNHNS and CDR2 SASEGT. CDR3 length equals 13 residues.

The chain links TRBV5-1 to TRBJ1-5, with TRBD1 as a possible D gene (6 bases). The CDR3 length is 14 residues. CDR1 is SGHRS, CDR2 YFSETQ, per germline. Trimming removed 4 bases at V and 4 bases at J, with 12 bases between. Here the CDR3 reads CASSQDSLNQPQHF. CDR3 nucleotide sequence: TGCGCCAGCAGCCAGGACAGCCTGAATCAGCCCCAGCATTTT. The entire variable domain, with the rest obtained from reference TRBV5-1 and TRBJ1-5, is as follows: KAGVTQTPRYLIKTRGQQVTLSCSPISGHRSVSWYQQTPGQGLQFLFEYFSETQRNKGNFPGRFSGRQFSNSRSEMNVSTLELGDSALYLCASSQDSLNQPQHFGDGTRLSIL.

This clone showed up just once. The DNA for the CDR3 is TGTGCCAGCAGCACCCGGGGGATGAGCACAGATACGCAGTATTTT. This translates into CASSTRGMSTDTQYF. The chain uses TRBV11-3 and TRBJ2-3; D possibly corresponds to TRBD2 (6 bases). Deletions cut 5 bases from V and 0 bases from J, with 12 bases between. The CDR3 has 15 amino acids. Germline CDR1 reads SGHNT; CDR2 reads YENEEA.

The V call is TRBV5-4, the J call TRBJ1-6, with 12 bases fitting TRBD1. Germline V gene sequence: CDR1 SGHNT, CDR2 YYREEE (reference sequence). The CDR3 has 16 amino acids. V trimming: 4 bases; J trimming: 7 bases; junction bases outside the gene matches: 6. The CDR3 region has the DNA TGTGCCAGCAGCCCGGGACAGGGGGCTCAAAATTCACCCCTCCACTTT. Its protein is CASSPGQGAQNSPLHF.

This chain connects TRBV10-3 to TRBJ1-5; D ambiguous. This CDR3 has 15 amino acids. CDR1 is ENHRY and CDR2 is SYGVKD in the germline V gene. Trimming cost V 3 bases and J 5 bases, with 14 bases left between them. The CDR3, as DNA: TGTGCCATCAGTGACGGCCTGGGGATCTATCAGCCCCAGCATTTT. This translates into CAISDGLGIYQPQHF.

This clone has just a few counts. The rearrangement joins TRBV5-1 to TRBJ2-7; 9 positions match TRBD2. V dropped 3 bases and J dropped 1; count of bases not matched to a gene: 8. Germline assignment: CDR1 SGHRS and CDR2 YFSETQ. CDR3 length equals 16 residues. CDR3 sequence: CASSYRGGGVSYEQYF. The CDR3 DNA reads TGCGCCAGCAGCTATCGCGGGGGGGGAGTATCCTACGAGCAGTACTTC.

This clone was detected once. The gene calls are TRBV27 and TRBJ1-1, with D unresolved. Trimming removed 6 bases at V and 6 bases at J, with 11 bases between. The CDR3 sequence is 12 residues long. Germline V gene sequence: CDR1 MNHEY, CDR2 SMNVEV (reference sequence). CDR3 protein: CASRETDSEAFF. In nucleotides, the CDR3 is TGTGCCAGCAGGGAAACAGACTCTGAAGCTTTCTTT.

This clone showed up just a few times. This rearrangement joins TRBV2 to TRBJ2-1; weak D call: TRBD2 (6 bases). Germline V CDR1 and CDR2: SNHLY, FYNNEI. Trimming pared 7 bases from V and 3 bases from J, leaving 16 bases between. CDR3 length: 15 residues. CDR3 loop: CASTGTTRSYNEQFF. CDR3 DNA: TGTGCCAGCACGGGAACGACTAGAAGCTACAATGAGCAGTTCTTC.

About this clone itself: Other DNA sequences within the sample encode an identical CDR3. The rearrangement joins TRBV14 to TRBJ2-5; D is unresolved. The V gene's germline CDR1 is SGHDN and CDR2 FVKESK. The V and J ends lost 1 base and 1 base respectively, with 4 bases between them. The CDR3 spans 13 residues. The CDR3 here is CASSQAPQETQYF. The CDR3 bases are TGTGCCAGCAGCCAAGCACCCCAAGAGACCCAGTACTTC.

This clone was detected a few times. J is TRBJ1-1 and V is TRBV2, with 8 bases lining up with TRBD1. The length of the CDR3 is 14 residues. V was pared by 3 bases and J by 7 bases, with 7 bases of the junction left unmatched. The germline V gene encodes CDR1 SNHLY and CDR2 FYNNEI. CDR3 in DNA: TGTGCCAGCAGTGATTTTGGACAGGGAGTTGAAGCTTTCTTT. Its protein is CASSDFGQGVEAFF. Filled out from reference TRBV2 and TRBJ1-1, the complete variable domain reads EPEVTQTPSHQVTQMGQEVILRCVPISNHLYFYWYRQILGQKVEFLVSFYNNEISEKSEIFDDQFSVERPDGSNFTLKIRSTKLEDSAMYFCASSDFGQGVEAFFGQGTRLTVV.

There are a few counts of this clone. This rearrangement joins TRBV27 to TRBJ2-2; 7 nucleotides line up with TRBD1. The V segment lost 8 bases and the J segment 2 bases; nucleotides outside the gene matches: 8. Germline-derived CDR1 and CDR2 are MNHEY and SMNVEV (reference sequence). CDR3 length: 15 residues. CDR3 DNA sequence: TGTGCCAGCGCAAGGGGACAGTCTAACACCGGGGAGCTGTTTTTT. It codes for CASARGQSNTGELFF.

Only a few counts were recorded for this clone. V gene TRBV30 combines with J gene TRBJ2-3, with 10 bases matching TRBD2. The CDR3 has 12 residues. The germline V gene has CDR1 GTSNPN and CDR2 SVGIG (reference sequence). J was trimmed by 4 bases and V by 5 bases; bases with no gene match: 0. The CDR3 spells CAWGLAADTQYF. CDR3 nucleotides: TGTGCCTGGGGACTAGCGGCAGATACGCAGTATTTT.

The chain uses TRBV7-2 and TRBJ1-2; 10 positions match TRBD1. Germline loops: CDR1 SGHTA, CDR2 FQGNSA. With V trimmed by 4 bases and J by 3 bases, 5 bases remained unmatched. This CDR3 is 15 amino acids long. This chain's CDR3 is CASSSRTGGYYGYTF. In nucleotides, the CDR3 is TGTGCCAGCAGCTCCAGGACAGGGGGGTACTATGGCTACACCTTC.

In its sample, this clone ranks as large. The rearrangement links TRBV29-1 to TRBJ2-3; 10 bases are shared with TRBD1. The length of the CDR3 is 15 residues. Germline CDR1 SQVTM, CDR2 ANQGSEA. V shed 7 bases, J shed 3 bases, and the junction held 10 bases outside the gene matches. The CDR3 reads CSADVRTGGTDTQYF. The CDR3 nucleotides read TGCAGCGCTGACGTCCGGACAGGGGGAACAGATACGCAGTATTTT.

This chain uses TRBV19 with TRBJ2-1; possibly TRBD2 for D (6 bases). This CDR3 region has 15 residues. Per the germline V gene, CDR1 is LNHDA and CDR2 is SQIVND (reference sequence). V gave up 1 base and J gave up 2 bases, with 9 bases separating them. CDR3 residues: CASSIVSGPYNEQFF. The DNA for the CDR3 is TGTGCCAGTAGTATAGTTAGCGGCCCCTACAATGAGCAGTTCTTC.

This clone is classed as large. This rearrangement joins TRBV4-3 to TRBJ2-3, with D unresolved. Germline V gives CDR1 LGHNA, CDR2 YSLEER. The CDR3 length is 13 residues. Between the trimmed V and J ends, which lost 4 bases and 3 bases, there was a span of 8 bases. CDR3 region: CASSRTYTDTQYF. The CDR3 DNA reads as TGCGCCAGCAGCCGGACCTATACAGATACGCAGTATTTT.

The V and J genes are TRBV4-1 and TRBJ1-6; D is possibly TRBD1 (5 bases). The CDR3 spans 15 residues. Per the germline V gene, CDR1 is MGHRA and CDR2 is YSYEKL. V lost 0 bases to trimming and J lost 7 bases, with 10 bases between them. The CDR3 spells CASSQERGGNSPLHF. The CDR3, as DNA: TGCGCCAGCAGCCAAGAGCGGGGGGGGAATTCACCCCTCCACTTT.

This CDR3 reads CASSQASGQGVKEQYF. The DNA for the CDR3 is TGTGCCAGCAGCCAAGCGTCGGGACAGGGAGTGAAGGAGCAGTACTTC. The V call is TRBV4-2, the J call TRBJ2-7, with TRBD1 identical over 9 bases. Unmatched junction bases numbered 11, after V lost 1 base and J lost 7 bases. CDR3 length: 16 amino acids. Looked up from germline, CDR1 is LGHNA and CDR2 is YNFKEQ.

This clone appeared once. V usage is TRBV29-1 and J usage is TRBJ1-1; 9 positions agree with TRBD1. CDR3 size: 13 residues. Unmatched junction bases numbered 4, after V lost 6 bases and J lost 2 bases. The germline CDR1 and CDR2 sequences are SQVTM and ANQGSEA. For the CDR3, the DNA is TGCAGCGTCACGGGACAGGGCAACACTGAAGCTTTCTTT. The encoded protein is CSVTGQGNTEAFF.

The chain combines TRBV30 with TRBJ1-3; D may be TRBD1 (5 bases). Germline values: CDR1 GTSNPN, CDR2 SVGIG (reference sequence). The CDR3 is 14 amino acids. V shed 4 bases and J shed 4 bases, with 14 bases lying between them. The DNA of the CDR3 is TGTGCCTGGACTGGGACCTACCTCGGAAACACCATATATTTT. Amino acid sequence: CAWTGTYLGNTIYF. Drawing the rest from reference TRBV30 and TRBJ1-3, the complete variable domain is SQTIHQWPATLVQPVGSPLSLECTVEGTSNPNLYWYRQAAGRGLQLLFYSVGIGQISSEVPQNLSASRPQDRQFILSSKKLLLSDSGFYLCAWTGTYLGNTIYFGEGSWLTVV.

This sequence joins TRBV5-1 and TRBJ2-7, with unresolved D. Germline V gives CDR1 SGHRS, CDR2 YFSETQ. V was pared by 4 bases and J by 0 bases, with 11 bases between. The CDR3 sequence is 14 residues long. CDR3: CASSPDASSYEQYF. The CDR3 bases are TGCGCCAGCAGCCCGGACGCGAGCTCCTACGAGCAGTACTTC.